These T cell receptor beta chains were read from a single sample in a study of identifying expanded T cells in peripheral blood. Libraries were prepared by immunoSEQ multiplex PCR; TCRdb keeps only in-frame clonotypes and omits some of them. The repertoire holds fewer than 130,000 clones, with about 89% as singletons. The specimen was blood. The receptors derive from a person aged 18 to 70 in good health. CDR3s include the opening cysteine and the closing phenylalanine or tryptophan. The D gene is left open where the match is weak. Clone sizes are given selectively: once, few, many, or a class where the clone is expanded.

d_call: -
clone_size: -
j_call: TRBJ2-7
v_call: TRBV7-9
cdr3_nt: TGTGCCAGCAGCTTTTTGGACAGCCTTCCCTACGAGCAGTACTTC
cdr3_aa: CASSFLDSLPYEQYF

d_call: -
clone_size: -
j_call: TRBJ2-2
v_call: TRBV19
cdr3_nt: TGTGCCAGTAGTATTGTACAAAACACCGGGGAGCTGTTTTTT
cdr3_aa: CASSIVQNTGELFF

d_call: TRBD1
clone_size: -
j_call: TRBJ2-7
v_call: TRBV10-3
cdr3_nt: TGTGCCATCAGTGAGCGGGGACAGGGCTTGGACGAGCAGTACTTC
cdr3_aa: CAISERGQGLDEQYF

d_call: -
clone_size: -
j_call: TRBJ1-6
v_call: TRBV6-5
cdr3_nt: TGTGCCAGCAGTTACTCGAAGGACAGAGGGGCTTCACCCCTCCACTTT
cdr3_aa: CASSYSKDRGASPLHF

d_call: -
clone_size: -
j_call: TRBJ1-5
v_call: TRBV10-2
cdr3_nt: TGCGCCAGTTCCATCACCAATAATCAGCCCCAGCATTTT
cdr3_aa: CASSITNNQPQHF

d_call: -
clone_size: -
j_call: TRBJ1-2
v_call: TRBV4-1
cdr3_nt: TGCGCCAGCAGCCAAGAATGGTTACTGGGTGGCTACACCTTC
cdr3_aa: CASSQEWLLGGYTF

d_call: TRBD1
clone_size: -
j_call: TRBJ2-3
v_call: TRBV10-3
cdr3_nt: TGTGCCACGGACAGGGGAGGGGTCACAGATACGCAGTATTTT
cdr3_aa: CATDRGGVTDTQYF

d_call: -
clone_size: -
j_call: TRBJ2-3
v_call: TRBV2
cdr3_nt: TGTGCCAGCAGTGGGCAGGGTTTCGGCACAGATACGCAGTATTTT
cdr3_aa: CASSGQGFGTDTQYF

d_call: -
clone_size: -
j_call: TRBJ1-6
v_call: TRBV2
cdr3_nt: TGTGCCAGCAGTACACAGGGTTGGGGATCACCCCTCCACTTT
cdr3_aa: CASSTQGWGSPLHF

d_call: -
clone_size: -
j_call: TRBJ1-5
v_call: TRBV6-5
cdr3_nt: TGTGCCAGCAGCCCGATTACAGGATTAAATCAGCCCCAGCATTTT
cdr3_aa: CASSPITGLNQPQHF

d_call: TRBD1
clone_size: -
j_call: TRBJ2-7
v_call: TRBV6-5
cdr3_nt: TGTGCCAGCAGCCGGGGACAGGCAGCCTACGAGCAGTACTTC
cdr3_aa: CASSRGQAAYEQYF

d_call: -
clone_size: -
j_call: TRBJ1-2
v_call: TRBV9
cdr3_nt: TGTGCCAGCAGCGTAGGAGCCGGCAGCATCTATGGCTACACCTTC
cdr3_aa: CASSVGAGSIYGYTF

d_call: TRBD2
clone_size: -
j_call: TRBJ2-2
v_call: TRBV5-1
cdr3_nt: TGCGCCAGCAGCTTGAGCGGGGGGGCCGTTCCCGGGGAGCTGTTTTTT
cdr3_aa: CASSLSGGAVPGELFF

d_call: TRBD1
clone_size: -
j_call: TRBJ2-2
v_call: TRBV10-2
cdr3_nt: TGCGCCAGCAATCCGACAGGGGGCACCGGGGAGCTGTTTTTT
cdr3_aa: CASNPTGGTGELFF

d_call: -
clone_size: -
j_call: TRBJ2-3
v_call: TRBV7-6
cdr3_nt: TGTGCCAGCAGCCTTGGCCGTGCATCAGATACGCAGTATTTT
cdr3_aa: CASSLGRASDTQYF

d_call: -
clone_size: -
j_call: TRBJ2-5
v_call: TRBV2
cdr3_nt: TGTGCCATACAGGGTCAAGAGACCCAGTACTTC
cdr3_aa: CAIQGQETQYF

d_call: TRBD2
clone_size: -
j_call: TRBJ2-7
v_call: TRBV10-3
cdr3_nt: TGTGCCATCAGTGAAGGCGGGGGGCTCCCCTACGAGCAGTACTTC
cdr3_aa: CAISEGGGLPYEQYF

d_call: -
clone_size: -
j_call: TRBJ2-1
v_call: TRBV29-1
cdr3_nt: TGCAGCGTTGGGTCAGGGGTCGAATACAATGAGCAGTTCTTC
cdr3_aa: CSVGSGVEYNEQFF

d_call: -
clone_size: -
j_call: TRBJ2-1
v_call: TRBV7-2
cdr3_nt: TGTGCCAGCAGCCAAACAAGGAATGAGCAGTTCTTC
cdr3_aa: CASSQTRNEQFF

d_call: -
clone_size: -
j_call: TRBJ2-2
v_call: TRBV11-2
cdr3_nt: TGTGCCAGCAGCTTATCCCCGGAGAACACCGGGGAGCTGTTTTTT
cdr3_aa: CASSLSPENTGELFF

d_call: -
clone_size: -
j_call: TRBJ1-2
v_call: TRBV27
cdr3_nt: TGTGCCAGCAGTCCCAACGGACAGATCTATGGCTACACCTTC
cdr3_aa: CASSPNGQIYGYTF

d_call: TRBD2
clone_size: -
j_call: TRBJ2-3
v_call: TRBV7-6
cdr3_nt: TGTGCCAGCAGCTGGAGACTAGCAAGCACAGATACGCAGTATTTT
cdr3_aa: CASSWRLASTDTQYF

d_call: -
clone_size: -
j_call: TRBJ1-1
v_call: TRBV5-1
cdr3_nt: TGCGCCAGCAGCTTGTCTCCGGGGGTGAACACTGAAGCTTTCTTT
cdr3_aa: CASSLSPGVNTEAFF

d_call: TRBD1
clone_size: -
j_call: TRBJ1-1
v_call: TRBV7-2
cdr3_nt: TGTGCCAGCAGCTTAGCCCCGCAGGGGGGCATGAACACTGAAGCTTTCTTT
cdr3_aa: CASSLAPQGGMNTEAFF

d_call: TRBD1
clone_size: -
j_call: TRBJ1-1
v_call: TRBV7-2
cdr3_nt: TGTGCCAGCAGCCCCGGGACAGGGGGCGCCTTCACTGAAGCTTTCTTT
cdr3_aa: CASSPGTGGAFTEAFF

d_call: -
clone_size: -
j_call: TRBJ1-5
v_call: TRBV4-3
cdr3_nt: TGCGCCAGCAGCCAAGTTCTAAGGGAAAATCAGCCCCAGCATTTT
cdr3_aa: CASSQVLRENQPQHF

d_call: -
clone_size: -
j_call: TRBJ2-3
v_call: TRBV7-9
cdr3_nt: TGTGCCAGCAGCTCATGGGAGGAACAGTATTTT
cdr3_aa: CASSSWEEQYF

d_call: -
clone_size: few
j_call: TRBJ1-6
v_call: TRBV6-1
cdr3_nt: TGTGCCAGCAGTGAAATGGCACCCCTCCACTTT
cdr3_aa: CASSEMAPLHF

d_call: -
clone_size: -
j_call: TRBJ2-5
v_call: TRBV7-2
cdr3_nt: TGTGCCAGCAGCTTTGCAAGGGACCCCCAGGGCCAGTACTTC
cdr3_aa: CASSFARDPQGQYF

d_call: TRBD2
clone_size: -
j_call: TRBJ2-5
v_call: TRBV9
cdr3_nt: TGTGCCAGCAGCGGATATGGGACTAGCGGGGGCGGAGAGACCCAGTACTTC
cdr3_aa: CASSGYGTSGGGETQYF

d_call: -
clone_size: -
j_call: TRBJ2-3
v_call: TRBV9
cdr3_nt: TGTGCCAGCAGCGTATGGGGAGTCAGCACAGATACGCAGTATTTT
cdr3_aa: CASSVWGVSTDTQYF

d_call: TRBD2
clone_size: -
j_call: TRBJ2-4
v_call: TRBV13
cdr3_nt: TGTGCCAGCAGCTTAGGCGTGGCGGGGGGGTTAGCCAAAAACATTCAGTACTTC
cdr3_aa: CASSLGVAGGLAKNIQYF

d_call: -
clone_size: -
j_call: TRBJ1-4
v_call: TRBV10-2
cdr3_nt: TGCGCCAGCAGTGAGTCGTGGGTGTCTGTAGGAAAACTGTTTTTT
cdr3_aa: CASSESWVSVGKLFF

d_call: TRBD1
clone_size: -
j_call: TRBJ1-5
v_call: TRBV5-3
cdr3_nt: TGTGCCAGAAGCCGGGACAGGGGGGATCAGCCCCAGCATTTT
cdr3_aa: CARSRDRGDQPQHF

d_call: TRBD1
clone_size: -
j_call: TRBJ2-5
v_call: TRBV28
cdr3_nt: TGTGCCAGCAGGAAGCCGGGACAGGGGATGCAAGAGACCCAGTACTTC
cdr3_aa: CASRKPGQGMQETQYF

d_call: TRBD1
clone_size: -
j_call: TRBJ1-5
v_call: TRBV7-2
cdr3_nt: TGTGCCAGCAGCTTATCGGGACAGGGGGCCAATCAGCCCCAGCATTTT
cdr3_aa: CASSLSGQGANQPQHF

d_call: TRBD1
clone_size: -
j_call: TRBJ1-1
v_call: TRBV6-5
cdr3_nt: TGTGCCAGCAGTTCAGGGGGTCTCGCTGAAGCTTTCTTT
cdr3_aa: CASSSGGLAEAFF

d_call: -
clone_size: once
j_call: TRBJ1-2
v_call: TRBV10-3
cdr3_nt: TGTGCCATCAGTGAGTCGAGGCAGGCGGGGGGCTACACCTTC
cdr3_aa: CAISESRQAGGYTF

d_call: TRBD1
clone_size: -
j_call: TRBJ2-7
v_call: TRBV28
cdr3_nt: TGTGCCAGCAGTTTGGCCGGGACAGGGGACGAGCAGTACTTC
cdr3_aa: CASSLAGTGDEQYF

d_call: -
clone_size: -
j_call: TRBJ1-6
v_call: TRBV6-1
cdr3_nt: TGTGCCAGCAGTGAATTCGAGGCCTCGAGCTCCTATAATTCACCCCTCCACTTT
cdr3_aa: CASSEFEASSSYNSPLHF

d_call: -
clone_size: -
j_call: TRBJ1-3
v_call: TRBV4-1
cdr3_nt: TGCGCCAGCCGGCCCACAGGGTTCTCTGGAAACACCATATATTTT
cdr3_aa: CASRPTGFSGNTIYF

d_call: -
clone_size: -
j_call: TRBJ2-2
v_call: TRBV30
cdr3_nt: TGTGCCTGGACCCTGATATCAGACACCGGGGAGCTGTTTTTT
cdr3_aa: CAWTLISDTGELFF

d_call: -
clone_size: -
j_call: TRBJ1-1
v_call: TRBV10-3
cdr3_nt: TGTGCCATCAAAGGGACGGAACTCACTGAAGCTTTCTTT
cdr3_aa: CAIKGTELTEAFF

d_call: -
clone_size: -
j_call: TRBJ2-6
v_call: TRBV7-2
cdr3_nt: TGTGCCAGCAGCCCCCCGGGGGGGGCCAACGTCCTGACTTTC
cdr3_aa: CASSPPGGANVLTF

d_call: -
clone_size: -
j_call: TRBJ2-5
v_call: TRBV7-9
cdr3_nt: TGTGCCAGCAGCTTCGGCCAGGGGATGGAGACCCAGTACTTC
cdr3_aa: CASSFGQGMETQYF

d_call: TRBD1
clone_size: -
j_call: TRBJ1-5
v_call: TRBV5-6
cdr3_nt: TGTGCCAGCAGCTTGGGTGACAGGGGATGGAATCAGCCCCAGCATTTT
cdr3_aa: CASSLGDRGWNQPQHF

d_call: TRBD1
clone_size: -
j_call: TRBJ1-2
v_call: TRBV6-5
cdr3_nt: TGTGCCAGCAGTTACGCAGGGGGTTTTGGCTACACCTTC
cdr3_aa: CASSYAGGFGYTF

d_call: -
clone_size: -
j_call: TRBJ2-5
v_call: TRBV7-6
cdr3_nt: TGTGCCAGCAGCTCCAGCGGTGAGACCCAGTACTTC
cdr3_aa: CASSSSGETQYF

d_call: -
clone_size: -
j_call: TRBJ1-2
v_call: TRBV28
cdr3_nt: TGTGCCAGCAGTTTTATTCCTAGGGGCTTCTACACCTTC
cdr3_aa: CASSFIPRGFYTF

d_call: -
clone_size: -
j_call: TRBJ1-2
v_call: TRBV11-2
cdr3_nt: TGTGCCAGCAGCCCCGTAGCAGGACCCTATGGCTACACCTTC
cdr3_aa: CASSPVAGPYGYTF

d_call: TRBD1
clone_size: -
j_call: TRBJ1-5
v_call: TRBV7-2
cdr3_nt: TGTGCCAGCAGCGTGACAGGGGGGAGCAATCAGCCCCAGCATTTT
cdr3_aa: CASSVTGGSNQPQHF

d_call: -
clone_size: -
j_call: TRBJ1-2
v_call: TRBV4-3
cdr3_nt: TGCGCCAGCAGCCCCAGGGACGCAAATAACTATGGCTACACCTTC
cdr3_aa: CASSPRDANNYGYTF

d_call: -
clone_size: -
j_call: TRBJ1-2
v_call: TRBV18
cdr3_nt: TGTGCCAGCTCACCAATCTCCGGGCGCCAGGGCTATGGCTACACCTTC
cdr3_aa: CASSPISGRQGYGYTF

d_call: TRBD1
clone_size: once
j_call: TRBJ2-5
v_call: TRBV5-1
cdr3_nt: TGCGCCAGCAGACCGCAGGGGGCTCTGGAGACCCAGTACTTC
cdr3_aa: CASRPQGALETQYF

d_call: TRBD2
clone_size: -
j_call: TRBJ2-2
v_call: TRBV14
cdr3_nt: TGTGCCAGCAGCCCAGCGGGGGACCCGAACACCGGGGAGCTGTTTTTT
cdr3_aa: CASSPAGDPNTGELFF